This is a list of T cell receptor beta chains from one sample in a study of T-cell reconstitution after alpha-beta-depleted transplantation in children. In TCRdb, the PCR reads were re-called with MiXCR into one record per CDR3 protein. Here the sample spans about 190,000 distinct CDR3 sequences, 11% being singletons. Sample: PBMCs, taken before TCRalphabeta/CD19-depleted stem cell transplant. Receptors were obtained from a boy aged 2 to 10 with acute myeloid leukemia, due to receive a stem cell transplant. Both conserved end residues are part of each CDR3. Fields, in order: J gene, V gene, D gene, clone size, CDR3 protein, CDR3 DNA. The D gene is left open where the match is weak. Each size is once, few or many counts, or a class when the clone is expanded.

TRBJ1-2,TRBV10-3,-,many,CAIRPTASNYGYTF,TGTGCCATCAGACCCACGGCTAGTAACTATGGCTACACCTTC
TRBJ1-3,TRBV5-1,-,many,CASSFLDGNTIYF,TGCGCCAGCAGCTTCCTGGACGGAAACACCATATATTTT
TRBJ2-3,TRBV13,-,many,CASSPWADTQYF,TGTGCCAGCAGCCCCTGGGCAGATACGCAGTATTTT
TRBJ1-2,TRBV24-1,TRBD1,many,CATSAPDRGKYGYTF,TGTGCCACCAGTGCCCCGGACAGGGGGAAGTATGGCTACACCTTC
TRBJ2-1,TRBV20-1,-,many,CSARHPRLGSYNEQFF,TGCAGTGCTAGGCACCCCCGGCTAGGTTCCTACAATGAGCAGTTCTTC
TRBJ1-2,TRBV20-1,-,many,CSARIPGVYGYTF,TGCAGTGCTAGAATTCCGGGGGTATATGGCTACACCTTC
TRBJ1-6,TRBV3-1,-,many,CASSQGTGRADNSPLHF,TGTGCCAGCAGCCAAGGGACGGGACGGGCAGATAATTCACCCCTCCACTTT
TRBJ1-4,TRBV12-3/TRBV12-4,TRBD1,many,CASRPRTGRGEKLFF,TGTGCCAGCAGACCCCGGACAGGGAGGGGTGAAAAACTGTTTTTT
TRBJ1-1,TRBV20-1,-,many,CSARTMNTEAFF,TGCAGTGCCCGGACAATGAACACTGAAGCTTTCTTT
TRBJ2-1,TRBV11-2,TRBD1,many,CASSFLGTGGGFF,TGTGCCAGCAGCTTCTTAGGGACAGGCGGCGGGTTCTTC
TRBJ2-3,TRBV4-1,TRBD2,many,CASSHHRLALAGDTQYF,TGCGCCAGCAGCCACCATCGCTTGGCACTAGCGGGAGATACGCAGTATTTT
TRBJ2-1,TRBV2,TRBD2,many,CASRPGTSGAGEQFF,TGTGCCAGCAGACCCGGGACTAGCGGGGCTGGTGAGCAGTTCTTC